These 27 T cell receptor beta chains were sequenced from one sample in a study of T cells in Graves' hyperthyroidism and ophthalmopathy. The investigators amplified TCR beta CDR3 regions from RNA transcripts. An initial round of RT-PCR targeting the TCR CDR3 relied on the HTBI primer set. TCRdb reprocessed the multiplex PCR reads via MiXCR and lists one record per CDR3 protein. Among a few hundred thousand distinct CDR3 sequences, 15% to 19% were seen once, and the ten largest hold under 8%. Sample: blood. The source is a woman aged 30 to 39 with Graves' hyperthyroidism.

This clonotype was counted ten times or more. The chain is built from TRBV2 and TRBJ2-3; 14 bases are a match to TRBD2. The CDR3 contains 19 residues. Looked up from germline, CDR1 is SNHLY and CDR2 is FYNNEI. V shed 2 bases and J 2 bases; nucleotides not matched to a gene: 9. For the CDR3, the DNA is TGTGCCAGCAGTGAAAAGGGACTAGCGGGAGTTTATCACACAGATACGCAGTATTTT. As protein: CASSEKGLAGVYHTDTQYF.

This clonotype was detected many times. This chain connects TRBV6-1 to TRBJ2-7; tentatively, D is TRBD1 (8 bases). With 6 bases removed from V and 3 bases from J, the gap between germline ends came to 21 bases. Germline CDR1 and CDR2: MNHNS and SASEGT. The CDR3 has 16 residues. DNA for the CDR3: TGTGCCAGCAGCGGGGTGGCAGGGGGCGGGGGCTACGAGCAGTACTTC. Residues: CASSGVAGGGGYEQYF.

The chain has TRBV20-1 and TRBJ1-3; D ambiguous. Deletions cut 3 bases from V and 0 bases from J, with 9 bases between. The CDR3 extends over 14 amino acids. Germline V gives CDR1 DFQATT, CDR2 SNEGSKA (reference sequence). The CDR3 DNA reads TGCAGTGCTAGTGATTCCTACTCTGGAAACACCATATATTTT. Protein sequence: CSASDSYSGNTIYF.

This clonotype appeared many times. The V gene is TRBV20-1, the J gene TRBJ2-7; D possibly corresponds to TRBD1 (5 bases). The CDR3 is 9 residues long. V lost 7 bases to trimming and J lost 8 bases, with 9 bases between them. Germline V gene data show CDR1 as DFQATT and CDR2 as SNEGSKA (reference sequence). CDR3 sequence reads: CSGRGKQYF. CDR3 nucleotide sequence: TGCAGTGGAAGGGGCAAGCAGTACTTC.

This clonotype came up a few times. The chain couples TRBV27 to TRBJ2-7, with D possibly TRBD1 on 5 matching bases. CDR3 size: 15 residues. The V end was cut by 3 bases, the J end by 2 bases, with 14 bases between. The germline V gene encodes CDR1 MNHEY and CDR2 SMNVEV (reference sequence). The chain's CDR3 is CASSFQGDRAYEQYF. Here the CDR3 DNA reads TGTGCCAGCAGTTTTCAAGGGGATAGGGCCTACGAGCAGTACTTC.

The gene calls are TRBV19 and TRBJ2-3; possible D gene TRBD2, 6 bases. The V end lost 5 bases, the J end lost 1 base, and 10 bases lay between the germline ends. Germline assignment: CDR1 LNHDA and CDR2 SQIVND (reference sequence). This CDR3 has 14 amino acids. CDR3 DNA sequence: TGTGCCAGTAGTGCGACGGGAGGCACAGATACGCAGTATTTT. The encoded protein is CASSATGGTDTQYF.

This clonotype was detected many times. The genes are TRBV28 and TRBJ2-7; D possibly uses TRBD1 or TRBD2 (5 bases each). From germline, CDR1 is MDHEN and CDR2 SYDVKM. V lost 3 bases and J 8 bases, leaving 11 bases between the germline ends. This CDR3 is 12 amino acids long. This CDR3 is CASSFPGAKQYF. For the CDR3, the DNA is TGTGCCAGCAGTTTCCCCGGGGCGAAGCAGTACTTC. The full variable domain, with the rest looked up from reference TRBV28 and TRBJ2-7, is DVKVTQSSRYLVKRTGEKVFLECVQDMDHENMFWYRQDPGLGLRLIYFSYDVKMKEKGDIPEGYSVSREKKERFSLILESASTNQTSMYLCASSFPGAKQYFGPGTRLTVT.

The chain combines TRBV9 with TRBJ2-1, with a possible D match to TRBD2 (6 bases). Germline assignment: CDR1 SGDLS and CDR2 YYNGEE. The CDR3 is made up of 13 amino acids. The germline V and J ends were trimmed by 3 bases and 9 bases, with 13 bases remaining between them. The CDR3 loop reads CASSAKPGGEQFF. The DNA of the CDR3 is TGTGCCAGCAGCGCAAAACCCGGGGGTGAGCAGTTCTTC.

This clonotype showed up just a few times. The chain recombines TRBV9 with TRBJ1-4; no definite D call. Trimming stripped 3 bases from V and 3 bases from J, with 9 bases between. In germline, CDR1 is SGDLS, CDR2 YYNGEE. The CDR3 length is 14 residues. For the CDR3, the DNA is TGTGCCAGCAGCGCCCGTCAGTCTAATGAAAAACTGTTTTTT. Its protein is CASSARQSNEKLFF.

This clonotype was detected many times. The chain uses TRBV27 and TRBJ1-2; D unclear. Germline lookup yields CDR1 MNHEY and CDR2 SMNVEV (reference sequence). V was clipped by 6 bases and J by 5 bases, with 10 bases between them. The CDR3 has 12 amino acids. CDR3 loop: CASREDGYGYTF. The CDR3 DNA reads as TGTGCCAGCAGAGAGGACGGTTATGGCTACACCTTC.

The V gene is TRBV9, the J gene TRBJ2-1; 8 nucleotides agree with TRBD2. Per the germline V gene, CDR1 is SGDLS and CDR2 is YYNGEE. V shed 5 bases and J 8 bases; nucleotides not matched to a gene: 6. The CDR3 is 13 amino acids. The DNA for the CDR3 is TGTGCCAGCAGAAGCGGGAGTAGGGATGAGCAGTTCTTC. It is translated as CASRSGSRDEQFF.

The table lists this clonotype with many counts. This chain joins TRBV28 and TRBJ1-5; 12 bases fit TRBD1. Losses at the gene ends were 5 bases for V and 2 bases for J; bases not matched to a gene: 4. CDR1 is MDHEN and CDR2 is SYDVKM in the germline V gene. This CDR3 comprises 16 residues. The CDR3 DNA is TGTGCCAGCAGTCAGGGACAGGGGGCCGGCAATCAGCCCCAGCATTTT. This gives the protein CASSQGQGAGNQPQHF.

The chain employs TRBV28 and TRBJ2-3; D may be TRBD2 (6 bases). The CDR3 sequence is 17 residues long. CDR1 MDHEN and CDR2 SYDVKM come from the germline V gene. Trimming left V 6 bases short and J 9 bases short, with 28 bases between. Written as DNA, the CDR3 is TGTGCCAGCAGACCGAGATGGGGGGAGCCGACTAGAGAAACGCAGTATTTT. This codes for CASRPRWGEPTRETQYF.

This clonotype came up many times. This sequence joins TRBV30 and TRBJ1-3, with a possible D match to TRBD1 (5 bases). V gave up 3 bases and J gave up 8 bases, with 14 bases separating them. CDR1 is GTSNPN and CDR2 is SVGIG in the germline V gene (reference sequence). The CDR3 has 13 amino acids. The CDR3 bases are TGTGCCTGGAGCGACGACAGTTGGCACACCATATATTTT. Protein sequence: CAWSDDSWHTIYF. Variable domain in full (rest from reference TRBV30 and TRBJ1-3): SQTIHQWPATLVQPVGSPLSLECTVEGTSNPNLYWYRQAAGRGLQLLFYSVGIGQISSEVPQNLSASRPQDRQFILSSKKLLLSDSGFYLCAWSDDSWHTIYFGEGSWLTVV.

Many counts were recorded for this clonotype. The chain combines TRBV20-1 with TRBJ2-4; possibly TRBD2 for D (5 bases). The germline V and J ends were trimmed by 2 bases and 0 bases, with 8 bases remaining between them. The length of the CDR3 is 14 residues. Germline V gene lookup returns CDR1 DFQATT and CDR2 SNEGSKA (reference sequence). The CDR3 spells CSARSGLAKNIQYF. Here the CDR3 DNA reads TGCAGTGCTAGAAGCGGTCTAGCCAAAAACATTCAGTACTTC.

This clonotype has a handful of counts. This chain connects TRBV28 to TRBJ1-1, with D possibly matching TRBD1 (5 bases). Per the germline V gene, CDR1 is MDHEN and CDR2 is SYDVKM. This CDR3 is built from 15 residues. Trimming removed 3 bases from V and 6 bases from J, with 17 bases in between. CDR3 DNA: TGTGCCAGCAGTTTTGCGGCGGGTAGAGGGGCTGAAGCTTTCTTT. Protein product: CASSFAAGRGAEAFF.

In its sample, this clonotype was seen many times. V gene TRBV7-9 combines with J gene TRBJ2-7; D gene uncertain. Trimming took off 5 bases at V and 2 bases at J, with 13 bases between the two ends. Germline loops: CDR1 SEHNR, CDR2 FQNEAQ (reference sequence). This CDR3 has 14 amino acids. The CDR3 protein is CASSTSSRTYEQYF. The CDR3 nucleotides are TGTGCCAGCAGCACGAGTAGCCGGACCTACGAGCAGTACTTC.

This clonotype has a handful of counts. The chain recombines TRBV27 with TRBJ1-6; no definite D call. Germline V lookup: CDR1 MNHEY, CDR2 SMNVEV (reference sequence). The CDR3 consists of 14 residues. V was clipped by 5 bases and J by 14 bases, with 19 bases between them. The CDR3 DNA reads as TGTGCCAGCAGTCCCTCTCGGGTGAAAACGACCCTCCACTTT. Protein sequence: CASSPSRVKTTLHF.

V and J are TRBV19 and TRBJ2-7; maybe TRBD1 (5 bases). Trimming removed 5 bases from V and 3 bases from J, with 20 bases in between. The germline V gene has CDR1 LNHDA and CDR2 SQIVND (reference sequence). The CDR3 is 16 residues long. As DNA, the CDR3 is TGTGCCAGTAGTCAACCGACCTTAGGACACGGCTACGAGCAGTACTTC. Encoded protein: CASSQPTLGHGYEQYF.

The rearrangement links TRBV4-3 to TRBJ2-7; no reliable D call. This CDR3 contains 15 residues. Looked up from germline, CDR1 is LGHNA and CDR2 is YSLEER. V dropped 0 bases and J dropped 5 bases, with 14 bases sitting between them. The CDR3 loop reads CASSQDPSPGNEQYF. CDR3 bases: TGCGCCAGCAGCCAAGATCCCTCGCCAGGCAACGAGCAGTACTTC.

This clonotype was recorded at least ten times. The CDR3 loop is CASSEEGTNQPQHF. The CDR3 DNA follows: TGTGCCAGCAGTGAAGAGGGGACCAATCAGCCCCAGCATTTT. This chain uses TRBV2 with TRBJ1-5, with D possibly matching TRBD1 (5 bases). The V end was cut by 1 base, the J end by 3 bases, with 7 bases between. CDR3 length equals 14 residues. The V gene's germline CDR1 is SNHLY and CDR2 FYNNEI.

This chain links TRBV11-2 with TRBJ2-2, with 7 bases that match TRBD1. Unmatched junction bases numbered 5, after V lost 4 bases and J lost 0 bases. Germline CDR1 is SGHAT and CDR2 is FQNNGV. The CDR3 totals 16 residues. The CDR3 DNA sequence: TGTGCCAGCAGCTCCACGGGACAGTCGAACACCGGGGAGCTGTTTTTT. Translated, it gives CASSSTGQSNTGELFF.

V gene TRBV18 combines with J gene TRBJ2-4; D assignment may be TRBD1 or TRBD2 (5 bases each). Germline-derived CDR1 and CDR2 are KGHSH and LQKENI. The V end lost 0 bases, the J end lost 5 bases, and 5 bases lay between the germline ends. The CDR3 contains 13 residues. CDR3 sequence: CASSPPGENIQYF. For the CDR3, the DNA is TGTGCCAGCTCACCACCGGGGGAAAACATTCAGTACTTC.

This clonotype was counted ten times or more. The chain joins TRBV6-1 to TRBJ2-1, with TRBD2 identical over 13 bases. The CDR3 covers 14 residues. With 6 bases clipped from V and 10 bases from J, the junction kept 6 bases outside the gene matches. CDR1 and CDR2 (germline): MNHNS, SASEGT. CDR3 in amino acids: CASSGLAGAVEQFF. The CDR3 DNA sequence: TGTGCCAGCAGCGGACTAGCGGGAGCGGTCGAGCAGTTCTTC.

This clonotype has a handful of counts. The chain uses TRBV27 and TRBJ2-7; no reliable D call. With 0 bases removed from V and 3 bases from J, the gap between germline ends came to 6 bases. Germline CDR1 and CDR2: MNHEY and SMNVEV (reference sequence). CDR3 size: 13 residues. As DNA, the CDR3 is TGTGCCAGCAGTTTATCTCGTCACTACGAGCAGTACTTC. This translates into CASSLSRHYEQYF.

This clonotype was recorded at least ten times. This chain links TRBV6-1 with TRBJ2-5, with a possible D match to TRBD2 (6 bases). V was cut by 6 bases and J by 2 bases, with 13 bases left in between. The length of the CDR3 is 14 residues. From germline, CDR1 is MNHNS and CDR2 SASEGT. The CDR3 nucleotides read TGTGCCAGCAGCAGGTGGGAGGATCAAGAGACCCAGTACTTC. Encoded protein: CASSRWEDQETQYF.

This clonotype was recorded at least ten times. V is TRBV15 and J is TRBJ2-3, with a tentative D call TRBD2 (5 bases). The V gene's germline CDR1 is LNHNV and CDR2 YYDKDF (reference sequence). V was trimmed by 0 bases and J by 1 base, leaving 8 bases between them. This CDR3 is built from 15 residues. In DNA form, the CDR3 reads TGTGCCACCAGCAGAGACGGGAAAGGCACAGATACGCAGTATTTT. Its protein product is CATSRDGKGTDTQYF.